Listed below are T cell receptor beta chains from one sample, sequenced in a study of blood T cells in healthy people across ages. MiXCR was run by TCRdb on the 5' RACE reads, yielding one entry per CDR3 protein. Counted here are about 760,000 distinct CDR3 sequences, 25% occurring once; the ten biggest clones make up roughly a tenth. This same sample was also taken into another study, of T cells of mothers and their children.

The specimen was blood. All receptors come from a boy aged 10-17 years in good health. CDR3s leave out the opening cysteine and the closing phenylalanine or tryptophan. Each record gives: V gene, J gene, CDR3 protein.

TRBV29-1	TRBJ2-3	SVRSGVRTDTQY
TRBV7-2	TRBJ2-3	ASSLEPSGTSTDTQY
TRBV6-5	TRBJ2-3	ASSEQGAGGNTQY
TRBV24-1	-	ATSPAERGVNRDEQF
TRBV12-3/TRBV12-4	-	ASNIAGVREEQF
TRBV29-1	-	SVEGASGGVYNEQF
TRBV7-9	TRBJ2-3	ASSSPPGAGASDTQY
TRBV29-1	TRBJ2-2	SVSMWNTGELF
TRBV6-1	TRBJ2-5	ASSVAPGSGLLETQY
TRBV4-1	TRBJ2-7	ASSHPGTSGDGEQY
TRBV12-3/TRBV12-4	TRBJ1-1	ASSLQPNTEAF
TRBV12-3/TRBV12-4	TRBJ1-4	ASRRRTGEKLF
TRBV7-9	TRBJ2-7	ASSPGGGLNEQY
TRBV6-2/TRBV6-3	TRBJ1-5	ASSYFPGSNQPQH
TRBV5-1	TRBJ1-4	ASSTDANEKLF
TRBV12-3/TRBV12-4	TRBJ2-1	ASSFGTGMGNEQF
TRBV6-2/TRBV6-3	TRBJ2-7	ASRRLAGASYEQY
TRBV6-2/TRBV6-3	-	ASSYNRINEQF
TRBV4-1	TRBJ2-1	ASSLGRGVGYEQF
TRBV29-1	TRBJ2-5	SVDPPFFDVKGGPLETQY
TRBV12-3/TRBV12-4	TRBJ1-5	ASSLKGIGHNQPQH
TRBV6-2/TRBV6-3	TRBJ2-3	ASGGGLEETITDTQY
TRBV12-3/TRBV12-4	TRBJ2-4	ASSSLARPIQY
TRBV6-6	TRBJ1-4	ASSSGRDYEKLF
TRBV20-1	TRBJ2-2	SARPDAGELF
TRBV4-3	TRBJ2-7	ASSQDSGLAGFSYEQY
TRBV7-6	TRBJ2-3	ASSLSLEVDTQY
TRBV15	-	ATSSNWAGVDNEQF
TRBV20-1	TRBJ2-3	SAPTSGGTNTQY
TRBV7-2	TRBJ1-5	ASSLSPNQPQH
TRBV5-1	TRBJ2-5	ASSLGGAGPETQY
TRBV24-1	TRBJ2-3	ATGEGGPNTDTQY
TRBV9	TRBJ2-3	ASSVEGAGGTDTQY